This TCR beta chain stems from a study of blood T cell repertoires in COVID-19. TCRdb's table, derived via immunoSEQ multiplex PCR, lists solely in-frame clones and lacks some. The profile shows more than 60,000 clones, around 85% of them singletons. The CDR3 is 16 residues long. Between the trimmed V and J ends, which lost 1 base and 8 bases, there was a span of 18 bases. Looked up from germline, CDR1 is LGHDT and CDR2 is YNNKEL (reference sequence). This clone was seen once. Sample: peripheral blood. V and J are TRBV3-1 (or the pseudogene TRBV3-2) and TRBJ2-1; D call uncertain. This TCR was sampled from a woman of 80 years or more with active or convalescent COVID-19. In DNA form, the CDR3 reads TGTGCCAGCAGCCAAGGGGTTGCTAGAGATGTCGATGAGCAGTTCTTC. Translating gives CASSQGVARDVDEQFF.